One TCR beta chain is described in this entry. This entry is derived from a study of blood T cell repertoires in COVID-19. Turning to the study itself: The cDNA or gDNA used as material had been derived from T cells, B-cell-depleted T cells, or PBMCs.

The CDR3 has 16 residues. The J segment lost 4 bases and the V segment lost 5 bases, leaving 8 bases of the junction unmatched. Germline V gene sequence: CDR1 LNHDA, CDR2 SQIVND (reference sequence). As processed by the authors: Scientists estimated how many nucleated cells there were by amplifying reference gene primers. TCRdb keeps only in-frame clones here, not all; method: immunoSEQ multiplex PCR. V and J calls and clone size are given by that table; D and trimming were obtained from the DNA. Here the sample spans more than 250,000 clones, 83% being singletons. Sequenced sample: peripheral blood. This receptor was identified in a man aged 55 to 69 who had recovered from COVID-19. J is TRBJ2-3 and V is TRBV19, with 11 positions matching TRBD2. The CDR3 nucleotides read TGTGCCAGTAGTTATACTAGCGGGAGTTCCCCAGATACGCAGTATTTT. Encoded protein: CASSYTSGSSPDTQYF.